This note documents a single T cell receptor beta chain sequence. The data derive from a study of glioma-infiltrating T cells after dendritic cell vaccination. Measured with immunoSEQ multiplex PCR; TCRdb has only the in-frame clones, and not every one. The sample includes under 70,000 clones, roughly 80% seen only once; the top ten take under 10%. Germline-derived CDR1 and CDR2 are KGHSH and LQKENI. The CDR3 has 13 amino acids. V lost 8 bases and J 5 bases, leaving 15 bases between the germline ends. This clonotype was sampled from a human donor with glioblastoma. The V and J genes are TRBV18 and TRBJ1-1; D is undetermined. The sequences come from blood, collected before dendritic cell vaccination. The CDR3 region has the DNA TGTGCCAGCCGCGGTGGATTGGATACTGAAGCTTTCTTT. Translated, it gives CASRGGLDTEAFF.